A selection of T cell receptor beta chains follows, all from one sample in a study of graft-versus-host responses after intestinal transplantation. Here immunoSEQ multiplex PCR was the method, and the copy in TCRdb shows in-frame clones only, minus some. The repertoire holds 45,000 to 55,000 clones, with less than 95% as singletons. The input for sequencing was PBMCs, taken 650 to 690 days after intestinal transplant. These receptors originate from a human patient who received an intestinal transplant, so some T cells may come from the graft donor. Both conserved end residues are part of each CDR3. A D gene is named only where the DNA matches it firmly. The listing skips clone size in some rows; elsewhere it reads once, few, many or a size class.

J gene,V gene,D gene,clone size,CDR3 protein,CDR3 DNA
TRBJ1-5,TRBV6-5,NA,NA,CASSYSRGLEPQHF,TGTGCCAGCAGTTACAGCCGGGGATTGGAGCCCCAGCATTTT
TRBJ1-5,TRBV9,NA,NA,CASSPSGGQGQPQHF,TGTGCCAGCAGCCCTAGTGGGGGGCAGGGACAGCCCCAGCATTTT
TRBJ1-1,TRBV27,NA,once,CASSLFEGTEAFF,TGTGCCAGCAGCCTATTCGAGGGGACTGAAGCTTTCTTT
TRBJ1-1,TRBV7-2,TRBD1,NA,CASRYRGDGEAFF,TGTGCCAGCAGGTACAGGGGTGACGGTGAAGCTTTCTTT
TRBJ2-7,TRBV29-1,TRBD1,NA,CSGSQGAEQYF,TGCAGCGGGTCACAGGGGGCCGAGCAGTACTTC
TRBJ2-3,TRBV5-1,TRBD2,once,CASSLEVAGTSTDTQYF,TGCGCCAGCAGCTTGGAGGTAGCGGGGACGAGCACAGATACGCAGTATTTT
TRBJ2-4,TRBV5-1,NA,NA,CASSQPQEYGKNIQYF,TGCGCCAGCAGCCAACCTCAGGAATATGGTAAAAACATTCAGTACTTC
TRBJ2-7,TRBV6-5,NA,NA,CASRTRVGRWEQYF,TGTGCCAGCAGAACCCGTGTAGGGCGGTGGGAGCAGTACTTC
TRBJ1-1,TRBV7-6,NA,NA,CASSLGGGNTEAFF,TGTGCCAGCAGCTTAGGTGGCGGCAACACTGAAGCTTTCTTT
TRBJ1-6,TRBV11-3,NA,NA,CASSLDFRSESPLHF,TGTGCCAGCAGCTTAGATTTCAGGTCGGAGTCACCCCTCCACTTT
TRBJ1-6,TRBV7-2,NA,NA,CASSLAGYNSPLHF,TGTGCCAGCAGCTTGGCAGGATATAATTCACCCCTCCACTTT
TRBJ2-2,TRBV18,TRBD2,NA,CASSTSTGTRSTGELFF,TGTGCCAGCTCAACATCAACCGGGACTAGAAGTACCGGGGAGCTGTTTTTT
TRBJ2-7,TRBV11-3,NA,NA,CASSTRTDSYEQYF,TGTGCCAGCAGCACCCGGACGGACTCCTACGAGCAGTACTTC
TRBJ1-1,TRBV6-1,TRBD1,NA,CASFRGLGTEAFF,TGTGCCAGTTTCAGGGGGCTCGGCACTGAAGCTTTCTTT
TRBJ2-7,TRBV18,TRBD2,NA,CASSPGLAGPIRRYEQYF,TGTGCCAGCTCACCCGGACTAGCGGGTCCAATACGTAGGTACGAGCAGTACTTC
TRBJ2-2,TRBV19,TRBD2,NA,CASSSVQRGGGGELFF,TGTGCCAGTAGCTCGGTGCAGCGGGGGGGTGGTGGGGAGCTGTTTTTT
TRBJ2-2,TRBV5-8,NA,NA,CASSSGTAIGAGELFF,TGTGCCAGCAGCTCGGGGACCGCGATCGGGGCCGGGGAGCTGTTTTTT
TRBJ2-1,TRBV15,NA,NA,CATSREGLTRSLNEQFF,TGTGCCACCAGCAGAGAAGGTTTGACTAGAAGTCTCAATGAGCAGTTCTTC
TRBJ2-1,TRBV6-1,NA,NA,CASRPAPSSYNEQFF,TGTGCCAGCAGACCCGCCCCGAGCTCCTACAATGAGCAGTTCTTC
TRBJ2-3,TRBV10-1,NA,NA,CASSESVDPEPEDTQYF,TGCGCCAGCAGTGAGTCGGTAGACCCCGAGCCCGAGGATACGCAGTATTTT
TRBJ2-1,TRBV5-1,NA,NA,CASSLVAGAVSEQFF,TGCGCCAGCAGCTTGGTAGCAGGGGCGGTTAGTGAGCAGTTCTTC
TRBJ2-3,TRBV11-2,TRBD1,NA,CASSAAGGNTDTQYF,TGTGCCAGCAGCGCCGCAGGGGGAAACACAGATACGCAGTATTTT
TRBJ1-3,TRBV5-1,TRBD1,NA,CASSFRGTGFSGNTIYF,TGCGCCAGCAGCTTTCGCGGGACAGGTTTCTCTGGAAACACCATATATTTT
TRBJ2-1,TRBV2,NA,NA,CASKDLRESSYNEQFF,TGTGCCAGTAAAGACCTCCGCGAGAGCTCCTACAATGAGCAGTTCTTC
TRBJ2-3,TRBV18,TRBD2,NA,CASSPQTSGGRDTQYF,TGTGCCAGCTCACCACAAACTAGCGGGGGAAGGGATACGCAGTATTTT
TRBJ1-3,TRBV4-1,TRBD1,NA,CASSQGDSSGNTIYF,TGCGCCAGCAGCCAAGGGGACAGCTCTGGAAACACCATATATTTT
TRBJ2-5,TRBV7-2,NA,NA,CASSFGGATETQYF,TGTGCCAGCAGCTTCGGCGGGGCTACGGAGACCCAGTACTTC
TRBJ1-2,TRBV29-1,TRBD1,NA,CSVEDSVLRTGRTYGYTF,TGCAGCGTTGAAGATAGCGTCTTGAGGACAGGGCGAACTTATGGCTACACCTTC
TRBJ2-2,TRBV27,NA,NA,CASSFLRNTGELFF,TGTGCCAGCAGTTTCCTGCGGAACACCGGGGAGCTGTTTTTT
TRBJ2-7,TRBV6-5,NA,NA,CASARDILYEQYF,TGTGCCAGCGCCCGGGACATCCTCTACGAGCAGTACTTC
TRBJ1-1,TRBV14,NA,NA,CASSQALRPENTEAFF,TGTGCCAGCAGCCAAGCTTTAAGACCAGAGAACACTGAAGCTTTCTTT
TRBJ2-7,TRBV4-1,TRBD2,NA,CASSQLAGSSYEQYF,TGCGCCAGCAGCCAACTAGCGGGGAGCTCCTACGAGCAGTACTTC
TRBJ2-7,TRBV19,TRBD2,once,CASSRSLAGSEIGEQYF,TGTGCCAGTAGTAGATCTCTAGCGGGGTCGGAAATAGGCGAGCAGTACTTC
TRBJ2-7,TRBV23-1,NA,NA,CASSQSYWISYEQYF,TGCGCCAGCAGTCAATCCTATTGGATATCCTACGAGCAGTACTTC
TRBJ1-1,TRBV4-2,NA,NA,CASSQGVTEAFF,TGTGCCAGCAGCCAAGGGGTCACTGAAGCTTTCTTT
TRBJ1-5,TRBV7-3,TRBD1,NA,CASSLGRGQGKPQHF,TGTGCCAGCAGCTTGGGAAGGGGGCAGGGTAAGCCCCAGCATTTT
TRBJ2-1,TRBV15,NA,NA,CATSRVSVSNEQFF,TGTGCCACCAGCAGAGTCAGCGTAAGCAATGAGCAGTTCTTC
TRBJ2-3,TRBV9,TRBD2,NA,CASSVGTSVRDTQYF,TGTGCCAGCAGCGTAGGGACTAGTGTGCGGGATACGCAGTATTTT
TRBJ1-3,TRBV19,NA,NA,CASSLRGNTIYF,TGTGCCAGTAGTCTCAGGGGAAACACCATATATTTT
TRBJ2-1,TRBV25-1,NA,NA,CASSYSRGKSYNEQFF,TGTGCCAGCAGCTACTCCAGGGGTAAGTCCTACAATGAGCAGTTCTTC